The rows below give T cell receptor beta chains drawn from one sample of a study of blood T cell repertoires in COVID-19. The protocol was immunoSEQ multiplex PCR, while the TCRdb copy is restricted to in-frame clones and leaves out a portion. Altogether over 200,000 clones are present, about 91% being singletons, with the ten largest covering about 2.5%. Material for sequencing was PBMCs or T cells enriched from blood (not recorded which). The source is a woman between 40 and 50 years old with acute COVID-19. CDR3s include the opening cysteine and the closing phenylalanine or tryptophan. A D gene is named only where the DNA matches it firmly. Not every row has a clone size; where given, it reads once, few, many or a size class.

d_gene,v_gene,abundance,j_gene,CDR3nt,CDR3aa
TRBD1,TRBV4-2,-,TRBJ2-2,TGTGCCAGCAGCCAGAACTTGGACAGGCCCACCGGGGAGCTGTTTTTT,CASSQNLDRPTGELFF
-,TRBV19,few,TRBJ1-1,TGTGCCAGTAGTTCACTAGCAGGGAGAACTGAAGCTTTCTTT,CASSSLAGRTEAFF
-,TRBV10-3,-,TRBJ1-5,TGTGCCATCAGTGAGTCTCAATTAGCCGGCCAGCCCCAGCATTTT,CAISESQLAGQPQHF
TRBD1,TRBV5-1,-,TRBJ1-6,TGCGCCAGCAGATACAGGGGGACTAATTCACCCCTCCACTTT,CASRYRGTNSPLHF
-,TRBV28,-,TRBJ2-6,TGTGCCAGCAGTCTCTCTGGGGCCAACGTCCTGACTTTC,CASSLSGANVLTF
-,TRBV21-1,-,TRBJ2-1,TGTGCCAGCAGCAAAGAGGGAGCTAGCGGGAGGGCCCCTTACAATGAGCAGTTCTTC,CASSKEGASGRAPYNEQFF
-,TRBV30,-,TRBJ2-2,TGTGCCTGGAGTGTATCAGGGTTCACCGGGGAGCTGTTTTTT,CAWSVSGFTGELFF
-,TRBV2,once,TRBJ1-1,TGTGCCAGCAGCCCAGGGGACCCGATACCTGAAGCTTTCTTT,CASSPGDPIPEAFF
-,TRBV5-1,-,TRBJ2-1,TGCGCCAGCAGCTTGGAAGGGGGCTCCTACAATGAGCAGTTCTTC,CASSLEGGSYNEQFF
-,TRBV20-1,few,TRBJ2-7,TGCAGTGCCCTAGACTACGAGCAGTACTTC,CSALDYEQYF
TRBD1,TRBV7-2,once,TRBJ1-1,TGTGCCAGCAGTTCCCGGACAGGGAACACTGAAGCTTTCTTT,CASSSRTGNTEAFF
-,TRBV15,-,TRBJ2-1,TGTGCCACCAGCAGAGATCTCGTCCTATCAGAGCAGTTCTTC,CATSRDLVLSEQFF
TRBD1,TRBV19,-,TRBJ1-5,TGTGCCACCTCACCCGGGACAGAGCATTTT,CATSPGTEHF
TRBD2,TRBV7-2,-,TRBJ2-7,TGTGCCAGCAGCCCTACTAGCGGGGTTACCTACGAGCAGTACTTC,CASSPTSGVTYEQYF
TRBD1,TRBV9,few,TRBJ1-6,TGTGCCAGCAGCGCCGACAGGGAGGTCAATTCACCCCTCCACTTT,CASSADREVNSPLHF
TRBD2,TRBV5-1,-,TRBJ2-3,TGCGCCAGCAGCTTCGGGTCTAGCGGTAGCACAGATACGCAGTATTTT,CASSFGSSGSTDTQYF
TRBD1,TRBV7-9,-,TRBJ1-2,TGTGCCAGCAGCTTAGCCCCGGACAGGGATGCTGATGGCTACACCTTC,CASSLAPDRDADGYTF
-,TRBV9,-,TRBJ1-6,TGTGCCAGCAGCGTGGAGGGGCAGGGAAATTCACCCCTCCACTTT,CASSVEGQGNSPLHF
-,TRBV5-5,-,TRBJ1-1,TGTGCCAGCAGCTTGACGGCAGGCAAGCACACTGAAGCTTTCTTT,CASSLTAGKHTEAFF
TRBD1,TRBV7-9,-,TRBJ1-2,TGTGCCAGCAGCTCGTCCGGGACAGCTTATGGCTACACCTTC,CASSSSGTAYGYTF
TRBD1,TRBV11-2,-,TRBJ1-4,TGTGCCAGCAGCTTAGCAGGGGGCGTACTTGAAAAACTGTTTTTT,CASSLAGGVLEKLFF
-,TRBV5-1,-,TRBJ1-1,TGCGCCAGCAGCCCACTCTCCCCATCCAACACTGAAGCTTTCTTT,CASSPLSPSNTEAFF
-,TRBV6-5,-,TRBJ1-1,TGTGCCAGCAGTTATCAAGCCCCAGGGAACACTGAAGCTTTCTTT,CASSYQAPGNTEAFF
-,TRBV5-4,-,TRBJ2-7,TGTGCCAGCAGCCCCTGGGGGCGAATATCCTTTTTCGACGAGCAGTACTTC,CASSPWGRISFFDEQYF
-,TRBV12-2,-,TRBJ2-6,TGTGCAAGTCGCCGCCTACAGGGTACTGGGGCCAACGTCCTGACTTTC,CASRRLQGTGANVLTF
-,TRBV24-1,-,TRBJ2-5,TGTGCCACCCCCGGCAGGGTGGAGACCCAGTACTTC,CATPGRVETQYF
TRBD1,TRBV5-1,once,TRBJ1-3,TGCGCCAGCAGCGAACAGGGGGCGCAAGGAAACACCATATATTTT,CASSEQGAQGNTIYF
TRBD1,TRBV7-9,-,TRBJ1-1,TGTGCCAGCAGCTCCCGACAGGGGGCAGGGGAGAACACTGAAGCTTTCTTT,CASSSRQGAGENTEAFF
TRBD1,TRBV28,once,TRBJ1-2,TGTGCCAGCAGTTTTGGACAGGCAACAAACTATGGCTACACCTTC,CASSFGQATNYGYTF
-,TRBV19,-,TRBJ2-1,TGTGCCAGTAGTATTTTCTTTTCCGCGGGCTACAATGAGCAGTTCTTC,CASSIFFSAGYNEQFF
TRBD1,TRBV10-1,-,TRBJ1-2,TGCGCCAGCAGTGAGTCGGGGACAGGGGGCTACACCTTC,CASSESGTGGYTF
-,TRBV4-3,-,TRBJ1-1,TGCGCCAGCAGCGCATCCAGGGCACAGACCACTGAAGCTTTCTTT,CASSASRAQTTEAFF
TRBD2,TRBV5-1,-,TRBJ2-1,TGCGCCAGCAGCTTGGGGACTAGCTCGGGGGTGGGGAGTGAGCAGTTCTTC,CASSLGTSSGVGSEQFF
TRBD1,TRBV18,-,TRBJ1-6,TGTGCCAGCTCCCGACAGGGTGTGAACAATTCACCCCTCCACTTT,CASSRQGVNNSPLHF
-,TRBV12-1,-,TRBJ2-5,TGTGCCAGCAGCTTACTAGCGGGGGGGCGAGAGACCCAGTACTTC,CASSLLAGGRETQYF
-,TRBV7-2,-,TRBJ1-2,TGTGCCAGCAGCCCGAACGGACTTAACTATGGCTACACCTTC,CASSPNGLNYGYTF
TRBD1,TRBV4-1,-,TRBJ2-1,TGCGCCAGCAGCCCCCCCCCAGCAGGGGGCAATGAGCAGTTCTTC,CASSPPPAGGNEQFF
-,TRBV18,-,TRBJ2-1,TGTGCCAGCTCACCCCCTGGTACACCTCCCTACAATGAGCAGTTCTTC,CASSPPGTPPYNEQFF
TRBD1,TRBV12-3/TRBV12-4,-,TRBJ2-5,TGTGCCAGCAGTAGACAGGGCCCGACCCAGTACTTC,CASSRQGPTQYF
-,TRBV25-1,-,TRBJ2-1,TGTGCCAGCAGTGAAAGAACTAGGAACAATGAGCAGTTCTTC,CASSERTRNNEQFF
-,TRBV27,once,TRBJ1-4,TGTGCCAGCACCATTCGTCGGGGGGGAACTAATGAAAAACTGTTTTTT,CASTIRRGGTNEKLFF
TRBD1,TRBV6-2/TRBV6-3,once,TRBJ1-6,TGTGCCAGCAGTGCCCCGGGACAGTCCACCTCACCCCTCCACTTT,CASSAPGQSTSPLHF
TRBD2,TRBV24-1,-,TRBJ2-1,TGTGCCACCAGTGATCGGACTAGCGGGAAGGGTAATGAGCAGTTCTTC,CATSDRTSGKGNEQFF
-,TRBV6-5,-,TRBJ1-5,TGTGCCAGCAGTTCAACAGGACAGCAGAATCAGCCCCAGCATTTT,CASSSTGQQNQPQHF
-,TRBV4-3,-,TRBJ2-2,TGCGCCAGCAGCCAAGATGCCCCGGGTCGGGCCGGGGAGCTGTTTTTT,CASSQDAPGRAGELFF
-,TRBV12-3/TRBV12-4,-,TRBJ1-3,TGTGCCAGCAGTTTAGACAGGGCCAACACCATATATTTT,CASSLDRANTIYF
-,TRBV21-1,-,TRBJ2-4,TGTGCCAGCAGCAAAGTCGTATTTCGAGCCAAAAACATTCAGTACTTC,CASSKVVFRAKNIQYF
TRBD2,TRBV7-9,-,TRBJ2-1,TGTGCCAGCAGCGTCTCAGCGGGGGGGAACAATGAGCAGTTCTTC,CASSVSAGGNNEQFF